This T cell receptor (beta chain) was identified during a study of blood T cell repertoires in COVID-19. The overall study: The United States, Italy and Spain supplied acute and convalescent COVID-19 samples. PBMCs, B-cell-depleted T cells, or T cells were the source of the cDNA or gDNA that made up the material.

Source study methods: Scientists estimated how many nucleated cells there were by amplifying reference gene primers. Only in-frame clones appear in the TCRdb table, and some are missing; sequencing was by immunoSEQ multiplex PCR. V and J calls and clone size are copied from that table; D and trimming were computed from the DNA. The data hold around 230,000 clones, with roughly 80% observed a single time. Notes on this clone: Other DNA sequences from this sample encode an identical CDR3 as well.

The TCR sequence derives from a woman older than 75 with acute or convalescent COVID-19. The material sequenced was peripheral blood.

CDR3 residues: CASSSGLAGTDTQYF. The CDR3 nucleotides read TGTGCCAGCAGCTCGGGACTAGCGGGGACAGATACGCAGTATTTT. V is TRBV7-3 and J is TRBJ2-3; TRBD2 matches at 13 bases. The CDR3 totals 15 residues. Germline V gene lookup returns CDR1 SGHTA and CDR2 FQGTGA. Trimming removed 4 bases from V and 3 bases from J; junction bases left unmatched: 1.